Listed here are 23 T cell receptor beta chains from one sample, sequenced in a study of blood T cell repertoires in COVID-19. Produced via immunoSEQ multiplex PCR; TCRdb's table is partial and in-frame only. The sample holds roughly 300,000 clones, 85% to 90% seen once. Input material: PBMCs or T cells enriched from blood (not recorded which). These receptors originate from a man aged 25-40 years who had recovered from COVID-19.

The chain joins TRBV18 to TRBJ1-4; D is possibly TRBD1 (5 bases). The V and J ends lost 3 bases and 5 bases respectively, with 10 bases between them. Germline assignment: CDR1 KGHSH and CDR2 LQKENI. This CDR3 has 14 residues. CDR3 residues: CASSPRQPNEKLFF. The CDR3, as DNA: TGTGCCAGCTCACCCCGACAGCCCAATGAAAAACTGTTTTTT.

About this clone itself: One end of the junction varies from germline; a read error may be responsible. The rearrangement joins TRBV5-4 to TRBJ1-1; 9 bases are shared with TRBD1. This CDR3 is 15 amino acids long. Germline CDR1 reads SGHNT; CDR2 reads YYREEE (reference sequence). The CDR3 DNA is TGTGCCGGCAGCTTGGTACAGGGGGCCGGCACTGAAGCTTTCTTT. Protein sequence: CAGSLVQGAGTEAFF. The full variable domain, rest sourced from reference TRBV5-4 and TRBJ1-1, is ETGVTQSPTHLIKTRGQQVTLRCSSQSGHNTVSWYQQALGQGPQFIFQYYREEENGRGNFPPRFSGLQFPNYSSELNVNALELDDSALYLCAGSLVQGAGTEAFFGQGTRLTVV.

CDR3 region: CASSEVGTAYEQYF. Written as DNA, the CDR3 is TGTGCCAGCAGTGAAGTGGGCACAGCCTACGAGCAGTACTTC. The chain couples TRBV2 to TRBJ2-7; D is unclear. The CDR3 covers 14 residues. Per germline, CDR1 SNHLY and CDR2 FYNNEI. V lost 1 base and J lost 2, with 9 bases in between.

V gene TRBV29-1 combines with J gene TRBJ2-1; 9 nucleotides match TRBD2. V lost 7 bases to trimming and J lost 6 bases; unmatched junction nucleotides: 7. The germline V gene has CDR1 SQVTM and CDR2 ANQGSEA. The length of the CDR3 is 13 residues. CDR3 region: CSAPAREGNEQFF. In DNA form, the CDR3 reads TGCAGCGCTCCTGCGCGGGAGGGCAATGAGCAGTTCTTC.

The chain uses TRBV24-1 and TRBJ2-1, with TRBD1 identical over 8 bases. The CDR3 spans 15 residues. V was pared by 7 bases and J by 2 bases, with 6 bases of the junction left unmatched. Germline V gene sequence: CDR1 KGHDR, CDR2 SFDVKD. In DNA, the CDR3 is TGTGCCACCAGCCCGACAGGGGACCCCTACAATGAGCAGTTCTTC. This codes for CATSPTGDPYNEQFF.

V and J are TRBV18 and TRBJ2-7; D call uncertain. The CDR3 spans 15 residues. Between the trimmed V and J ends, which lost 0 bases and 2 bases, there was a span of 11 bases. Germline CDR1 reads KGHSH; CDR2 reads LQKENI. CDR3: CASSPPYSTAYEQYF. The CDR3 bases are TGTGCCAGCTCACCACCCTACAGCACCGCCTACGAGCAGTACTTC.

The chain is built from TRBV7-9 and TRBJ1-3; D is ambiguous. Germline CDR1 SEHNR, CDR2 FQNEAQ (reference sequence). This CDR3 is 14 amino acids long. V was shortened by 5 bases and J by 6 bases, with 14 bases between the two germline ends. This CDR3 reads CASSPGIYENTIYF. DNA of the CDR3: TGTGCCAGCAGCCCCGGGATTTATGAAAACACCATATATTTT.

V and J are TRBV15 and TRBJ2-7; TRBD2 agrees at 7 bases. V lost 5 bases and J lost 2; bases outside the gene matches: 3. The length of the CDR3 is 13 residues. CDR1 is LNHNV and CDR2 is YYDKDF in the germline V gene (reference sequence). This chain's CDR3 is CATSRGEAYEQYF. The CDR3 DNA reads as TGTGCCACCAGCCGGGGGGAGGCCTACGAGCAGTACTTC.

This chain links TRBV5-1 with TRBJ2-7, with a weak D call TRBD2 (6 bases). The CDR3 totals 14 residues. Germline CDR1 reads SGHRS; CDR2 reads YFSETQ. The V end lost 7 bases, the J end lost 3 bases, and 17 bases lay between the germline ends. CDR3 nucleotides: TGCGCCAGCTCCAGGGAGGTTAGCGGCTACGAGCAGTACTTC. This encodes CASSREVSGYEQYF.

This rearrangement joins TRBV29-1 to TRBJ2-2; D possibly corresponds to TRBD2 (6 bases). This CDR3 spans 14 amino acids. V lost 6 bases, J lost 5 bases, and 16 bases lay in between. Germline CDR1 reads SQVTM; CDR2 reads ANQGSEA. The CDR3 coding sequence is TGCAGCGTCCGGGGCGGGGAGAGGACCGGGGAGCTGTTTTTT. It encodes CSVRGGERTGELFF.

The rearrangement joins TRBV5-8 to TRBJ1-1; maybe TRBD1 (6 bases). Trimming cost V 0 bases and J 4 bases, with 13 bases left between them. Germline V gene sequence: CDR1 SGHTS, CDR2 YDEGEE. CDR3 length equals 15 residues. The CDR3 sequence: CASSLGGPRLTEAFF. The CDR3 DNA reads TGTGCCAGCAGCTTGGGGGGGCCTCGCCTCACTGAAGCTTTCTTT.

This clone has just a few counts. This sequence joins TRBV5-1 and TRBJ2-2, with 8 bases identical to TRBD2. This CDR3 is built from 15 residues. Germline values: CDR1 SGHRS, CDR2 YFSETQ. J gave up 4 bases and V 1 base, and 3 bases lay outside the gene matches. The CDR3 sequence is CASSLSGSLTGELFF. The CDR3 DNA is TGCGCCAGCAGCTTGAGCGGGAGCCTCACCGGGGAGCTGTTTTTT.

The chain recombines TRBV29-1 with TRBJ2-1; 14 bases align to TRBD2. The J segment lost 4 bases and the V segment lost 7 bases, leaving 18 bases of the junction unmatched. CDR3 length: 19 residues. Germline CDR1 and CDR2: SQVTM and ANQGSEA. The CDR3 coding sequence is TGCAGCGCTTCCACCCGACTAGCGGGGGGGCAGGGGGGATACAATGAGCAGTTCTTC. It is translated as CSASTRLAGGQGGYNEQFF.

This chain joins TRBV28 and TRBJ1-2; D gene unclear. In germline, CDR1 is MDHEN, CDR2 SYDVKM. The CDR3 is made up of 11 amino acids. The V gene lost 3 bases and the J gene lost 6 bases, with 5 bases spanning the gap. The CDR3 here is CASSFSDGYTF. The CDR3 DNA sequence: TGTGCCAGCAGTTTCTCGGATGGCTACACCTTC.

The rearrangement links TRBV19 to TRBJ2-5; no firm D call. CDR1 is LNHDA and CDR2 is SQIVND in the germline V gene (reference sequence). The CDR3 contains 11 residues. Trimming took off 3 bases at V and 7 bases at J, with 6 bases between the two ends. CDR3 loop: CASSISGTQYF. In DNA form, the CDR3 reads TGTGCCAGTAGTATTTCCGGGACCCAGTACTTC.

The chain couples TRBV5-1 to TRBJ2-2; D might be TRBD2 (6 bases). The germline V gene encodes CDR1 SGHRS and CDR2 YFSETQ. V was clipped by 2 bases and J by 1 base, with 12 bases between them. The CDR3 loop spans 16 amino acids. Written as DNA, the CDR3 is TGCGCCAGCAGCTTCTTCGCCGGGGGGAACACCGGGGAGCTGTTTTTT. Translated: CASSFFAGGNTGELFF.

The chain combines TRBV14 with TRBJ1-6; 9 positions match TRBD1. Germline CDR1 reads SGHDN; CDR2 reads FVKESK. The CDR3 is made up of 17 amino acids. The V gene end was trimmed by 3 bases and the J gene end by 9 bases; junction bases not matched to a gene: 12. For the CDR3, the DNA is TGTGCCAGCAGCCACCTGAGGGACAGGGCCAGGGGTTCACCCCTCCACTTT. Encoded protein: CASSHLRDRARGSPLHF.

The chain couples TRBV7-2 to TRBJ1-3; 9 bases are a match to TRBD1. Trimming took 5 bases from V and 4 from J; bases not matched to a gene: 9. The CDR3 has 16 amino acids. The germline V gene encodes CDR1 SGHTA and CDR2 FQGNSA. CDR3 in DNA: TGTGCCAGCAGCAGACAGGGGGGGATGTCAGGAAACACCATATATTTT. The encoded protein is CASSRQGGMSGNTIYF. The full variable domain, completed using reference TRBV7-2 and TRBJ1-3, is GAGVSQSPSNKVTEKGKDVELRCDPISGHTALYWYRQSLGQGLEFLIYFQGNSAPDKSGLPSDRFSAERTGGSVSTLTIQRTQQEDSAVYLCASSRQGGMSGNTIYFGEGSWLTVV.

This chain connects TRBV27 to TRBJ2-7, with 7 bases identical to TRBD1. CDR1 MNHEY and CDR2 SMNVEV come from the germline V gene (reference sequence). J gave up 3 bases and V 4 bases, and 9 bases lay outside the gene matches. The length of the CDR3 is 15 residues. The CDR3 DNA is TGTGCCAGCAGTTCAATTCAGGGGGTAAACTACGAGCAGTACTTC. Encoded protein: CASSSIQGVNYEQYF.

This chain uses TRBV30 with TRBJ2-7, with 7 bases fitting TRBD1. Per the germline V gene, CDR1 is GTSNPN and CDR2 is SVGIG (reference sequence). V lost 8 bases to trimming and J lost 0 bases; unmatched junction nucleotides: 1. The CDR3 length is 11 residues. CDR3 in DNA: TGTGCCGGACAGGACTCCTACGAGCAGTACTTC. The encoded protein is CAGQDSYEQYF. The full variable domain, with the rest looked up from reference TRBV30 and TRBJ2-7, is SQTIHQWPATLVQPVGSPLSLECTVEGTSNPNLYWYRQAAGRGLQLLFYSVGIGQISSEVPQNLSASRPQDRQFILSSKKLLLSDSGFYLCAGQDSYEQYFGPGTRLTVT.

The gene calls are TRBV24-1 and TRBJ2-2, with unresolved D. The V gene lost 1 base and the J gene lost 6 bases, with 2 bases spanning the gap. Germline CDR1 and CDR2: KGHDR and SFDVKD. The CDR3 runs 12 residues. The CDR3 protein is CATSDFAGELFF. CDR3 DNA: TGTGCCACCAGTGATTTCGCCGGGGAGCTGTTTTTT.

The chain recombines TRBV7-8 with TRBJ1-3; 7 bases are a match to TRBD1. The V gene end was trimmed by 1 base and the J gene end by 0 bases; junction bases not matched to a gene: 6. The CDR3 contains 17 residues. The V gene's germline CDR1 is SGHVS and CDR2 FQNEAQ. CDR3 DNA sequence: TGTGCCAGCAGCTTAGTCCGACAGGGCGACTCTGGAAACACCATATATTTT. This codes for CASSLVRQGDSGNTIYF. The whole variable domain, filled in from reference TRBV7-8 and TRBJ1-3, reads GAGVSQSPRYKVAKRGQDVALRCDPISGHVSLFWYQQALGQGPEFLTYFQNEAQLDKSGLPSDRFFAERPEGSVSTLKIQRTQQEDSAVYLCASSLVRQGDSGNTIYFGEGSWLTVV.

This chain uses TRBV3-1 (or the pseudogene TRBV3-2) with TRBJ2-2; weak D call: TRBD1 (6 bases). The CDR3 consists of 16 residues. In germline, CDR1 is LGHDT, CDR2 YNNKEL (reference sequence). Trimming took 2 bases from V and 5 from J, leaving 15 bases between them. The CDR3 DNA reads TGTGCCAGCAGCCAACTGGGGGCAGGCGGGACCGGGGAGCTGTTTTTT. It is translated as CASSQLGAGGTGELFF.